A single sample gave rise to the 32 T cell receptor beta chains below, sequenced in a study of blood T cell repertoires in COVID-19. This table comes from immunoSEQ multiplex PCR, and its TCRdb copy is limited to in-frame clones, with some not included. The sample carries under 200,000 clones, roughly 84% recorded once. The sample consisted of peripheral blood. These TCRs come from a man aged 50 to 59 with active or convalescent COVID-19.

The chain employs TRBV4-2 and TRBJ2-7; 7 bases fit TRBD1. CDR1 LGHNA and CDR2 YNFKEQ come from the germline V gene. V dropped 0 bases and J dropped 6; count of bases not matched to a gene: 14. This CDR3 is built from 17 residues. CDR3 coding DNA: TGTGCCAGCAGCCAAGAACTCTCTCACAGGGGCTCTTTCGAGCAGTACTTC. It translates to CASSQELSHRGSFEQYF.

The rearrangement uses TRBV2 and TRBJ2-7, with TRBD2 matching 8 bases. Looked up from germline, CDR1 is SNHLY and CDR2 is FYNNEI. The CDR3 contains 15 residues. With V trimmed by 6 bases and J by 3 bases, 10 bases remained unmatched. The CDR3 bases are TGTGCCAGCAGGGAGGGAAGCGGGGGTAACTACGAGCAGTACTTC. Translated, it gives CASREGSGGNYEQYF.

This chain joins TRBV7-2 and TRBJ2-1; D is ambiguous. This CDR3 comprises 11 residues. V shed 3 bases and J shed 9 bases, with 6 bases lying between them. Germline values: CDR1 SGHTA, CDR2 FQGNSA. The CDR3 sequence is CASSLAVEQFF. CDR3 DNA: TGTGCCAGCAGCTTGGCGGTTGAGCAGTTCTTC.

This clone occurred a few times. The chain recombines TRBV11-2 with TRBJ1-2; the D gene is possibly TRBD1 (6 bases). V was pared by 5 bases and J by 0 bases, with 10 bases between. The CDR3 has 14 residues. Germline CDR1 is SGHAT and CDR2 is FQNNGV. CDR3 DNA: TGTGCCAGCAGCCCAGGGGTGGCTAACTATGGCTACACCTTC. Residues: CASSPGVANYGYTF.

This rearrangement joins TRBV9 to TRBJ1-1; 8 bases are a match to TRBD1. Trimming at V came to 4 bases and at J to 1 base, leaving 6 bases not matched to a gene. The CDR3 totals 15 residues. CDR1 is SGDLS and CDR2 is YYNGEE in the germline V gene. The CDR3 loop reads CASSTSTGENTEAFF. The CDR3 coding sequence is TGTGCCAGCAGCACCTCGACAGGGGAGAACACTGAAGCTTTCTTT.

The chain joins TRBV6-5 to TRBJ2-3, with 12 nucleotides matching TRBD2. V was clipped by 1 base and J by 6 bases; unmatched bases: 5. The CDR3 length is 16 residues. CDR1 is MNHEY, CDR2 SVGAGI, per germline. The CDR3 region is CASSYLLAGGPDTQYF. Written as DNA, the CDR3 is TGTGCCAGCAGTTACTTGCTAGCGGGGGGGCCGGATACGCAGTATTTT.

The genes are TRBV4-2 and TRBJ2-1; possibly TRBD1 for D (5 bases). CDR3 length: 17 amino acids. Germline lookup yields CDR1 LGHNA and CDR2 YNFKEQ. Trimming removed 1 base at V and 4 bases at J, with 17 bases between. The CDR3 region is CASSQGRVAPGYNEQFF. CDR3 sequence (DNA): TGTGCCAGCAGCCAAGGCAGGGTCGCCCCAGGGTACAATGAGCAGTTCTTC.

This sequence joins TRBV7-6 and TRBJ1-3; no reliable D call. Trimming pared 0 bases from V and 0 bases from J, leaving 3 bases between. This CDR3 is 14 amino acids long. Germline V gene sequence: CDR1 SGHVS, CDR2 FNYEAQ. CDR3 in amino acids: CASSLAHSGNTIYF. The CDR3, as DNA: TGTGCCAGCAGCTTAGCCCACTCTGGAAACACCATATATTTT. Looking up the rest from reference TRBV7-6 and TRBJ1-3 gives the full variable domain: GAGVSQSPRYKVTKRGQDVALRCDPISGHVSLYWYRQALGQGPEFLTYFNYEAQQDKSGLPNDRFSAERPEGSISTLTIQRTEQRDSAMYRCASSLAHSGNTIYFGEGSWLTVV.

The chain joins TRBV28 to TRBJ2-7, with 8 bases lining up with TRBD1. This CDR3 comprises 12 residues. Unmatched junction bases numbered 5, after V lost 7 bases and J lost 6 bases. Germline values: CDR1 MDHEN, CDR2 SYDVKM. This CDR3 reads CASTIRGREQYF. The CDR3 DNA follows: TGTGCCAGCACGATCAGGGGGCGCGAGCAGTACTTC.

This chain joins TRBV6-5 and TRBJ1-2, with 10 positions matching TRBD1. V gave up 2 bases and J gave up 4 bases; unmatched junction bases: 7. Germline V gene data show CDR1 as MNHEY and CDR2 as SVGAGI. The CDR3 covers 16 residues. The CDR3 sequence is CASSYHGQGDVYGYTF. The CDR3, as DNA: TGTGCCAGCAGTTACCACGGACAGGGGGACGTCTATGGCTACACCTTC.

The V and J genes are TRBV6-5 and TRBJ1-2; TRBD1 might be the D (5 bases). The CDR3 has 15 amino acids. CDR1 is MNHEY and CDR2 is SVGAGI in the germline V gene. The V end was cut by 4 bases, the J end by 3 bases, with 15 bases between. The DNA of the CDR3 is TGTGCCAGCAGTTTGTCCAGGGTGAGTTACTATGGCTACACCTTC. This translates into CASSLSRVSYYGYTF.

Here the CDR3 DNA reads TGTGCCAGCAGTTGGACTAGCTTGCAAGAGACCCAGTACTTC. Protein sequence: CASSWTSLQETQYF. The chain has TRBV6-5 and TRBJ2-5; 8 bases fit TRBD2. Germline CDR1 and CDR2: MNHEY and SVGAGI. The CDR3 is 14 residues long. The J segment lost 2 bases and the V segment lost 4 bases, leaving 3 bases of the junction unmatched.

The J gene is TRBJ1-2, the V gene TRBV28; D is ambiguous. This CDR3 comprises 13 residues. V dropped 6 bases and J dropped 8 bases, with 16 bases sitting between them. Germline CDR1 reads MDHEN; CDR2 reads SYDVKM. The chain's CDR3 is CASSLTTLGGYTF. DNA of the CDR3: TGTGCCAGCAGCTTGACTACCCTAGGGGGCTACACCTTC.

This rearrangement joins TRBV4-2 to TRBJ2-3, with 13 nucleotides matching TRBD2. Germline V lookup: CDR1 LGHNA, CDR2 YNFKEQ. This CDR3 is 18 amino acids long. Trimming cost V 3 bases and J 6 bases; bases outside gene matches: 12. The CDR3 loop reads CASSHPQGLAGVMDTQYF. As DNA, the CDR3 is TGTGCCAGCAGCCATCCTCAAGGACTAGCGGGAGTCATGGATACGCAGTATTTT.

The V call is TRBV27, the J call TRBJ1-6; a weak D match, TRBD1 (5 bases). The V end lost 9 bases, the J end lost 0 bases, and 12 bases lay between the germline ends. The CDR3 totals 15 residues. CDR1 MNHEY and CDR2 SMNVEV come from the germline V gene (reference sequence). The CDR3 region is CASRRQSSYNSPLHF. DNA of the CDR3: TGTGCCAGTCGGAGACAGAGCTCCTATAATTCACCCCTCCACTTT.

Here the CDR3 DNA reads TGCGCCAGCAGCTTGGGACAGGGGGCGCGTACTGAAGCTTTCTTT. It is translated as CASSLGQGARTEAFF. V is TRBV5-1 and J is TRBJ1-1; 10 bases align to TRBD1. The V and J ends lost 0 bases and 5 bases, in that order; junction bases with no gene match: 4. The CDR3 totals 15 residues. The germline gives CDR1 SGHRS, CDR2 YFSETQ.

V gene TRBV3-1 (or the pseudogene TRBV3-2) combines with J gene TRBJ2-1, with a weak D call TRBD2 (6 bases). The V end was cut by 0 bases, the J end by 6 bases, with 9 bases between. This CDR3 is built from 14 residues. CDR1 and CDR2 from the germline V gene are LGHDT and YNNKEL (reference sequence). The CDR3: CASSQDGGANEQFF. In DNA, the CDR3 is TGTGCCAGCAGCCAAGATGGCGGGGCCAATGAGCAGTTCTTC.

This clone has a handful of counts. V gene TRBV29-1 combines with J gene TRBJ1-3; perhaps TRBD1 as D (6 bases). CDR3 size: 14 residues. CDR1 is SQVTM and CDR2 is ANQGSEA in the germline V gene. Trimming removed 4 bases from V and 0 bases from J, with 10 bases in between. The CDR3 here is CSVAGDFSGNTIYF. CDR3 nucleotide sequence: TGCAGCGTTGCAGGGGATTTCTCTGGAAACACCATATATTTT.

The chain combines TRBV7-6 with TRBJ2-5; possible D gene TRBD2, 8 bases. The CDR3 spans 16 residues. Germline V lookup: CDR1 SGHVS, CDR2 FNYEAQ. Trimming removed 5 bases from V and 2 bases from J, with 18 bases in between. The CDR3 DNA is TGTGCCAGCAGCCAGGGGGTAGCGGGGCAACAAGAGACCCAGTACTTC. Protein sequence: CASSQGVAGQQETQYF.

V is TRBV7-8 and J is TRBJ2-3; D gene uncertain. This CDR3 spans 12 amino acids. V was clipped by 9 bases and J by 3 bases, with 10 bases between them. Germline CDR1 and CDR2: SGHVS and FQNEAQ. CDR3 region: CASTILTDTQYF. DNA of the CDR3: TGTGCCAGTACTATTTTGACAGATACGCAGTATTTT.

This clone was picked up one time. The genes are TRBV9 and TRBJ1-1; unclear D gene. Looked up from germline, CDR1 is SGDLS and CDR2 is YYNGEE. CDR3 length: 16 residues. Deletions cut 4 bases from V and 0 bases from J, with 16 bases between. The CDR3 DNA sequence: TGTGCCAGCAGCCCCAGTGGTGCGGGAATGAACACTGAAGCTTTCTTT. Its protein is CASSPSGAGMNTEAFF.

The chain joins TRBV7-6 to TRBJ1-4, with 9 bases fitting TRBD1. CDR3 length: 19 residues. Germline loops: CDR1 SGHVS, CDR2 FNYEAQ. V lost 0 bases, J lost 1 base, and 9 bases stayed unmatched. CDR3 bases: TGTGCCAGCAGCTTAGCACCACAGGGGGCAGGTCGAACTAATGAAAAACTGTTTTTT. Its protein is CASSLAPQGAGRTNEKLFF.

The gene calls are TRBV6-5 and TRBJ1-3; possibly TRBD1 for D (6 bases). Per the germline V gene, CDR1 is MNHEY and CDR2 is SVGAGI. The CDR3 length is 16 residues. The V end was cut by 4 bases, the J end by 5 bases, with 18 bases between. As DNA, the CDR3 is TGTGCCAGCAGTTCCCAGAGGGGGGGCGATAGAAACACCATATATTTT. It encodes CASSSQRGGDRNTIYF.

CDR3 amino acids: CASSLAGPLLGGYTF. The CDR3 bases are TGTGCCAGCAGCTTAGCGGGGCCACTCCTAGGGGGCTACACCTTC. The chain is built from TRBV7-2 and TRBJ1-2; D perhaps matches TRBD1 (5 bases). The germline V gene encodes CDR1 SGHTA and CDR2 FQGNSA. This CDR3 is built from 15 residues. The V gene lost 0 bases and the J gene lost 8 bases, with 16 bases spanning the gap.

The V and J genes are TRBV13 and TRBJ2-3, with 9 bases fitting TRBD2. Germline values: CDR1 PRHDT, CDR2 FYEKMQ (reference sequence). This CDR3 has 19 residues. Unmatched junction bases numbered 16, after V lost 2 bases and J lost 4 bases. CDR3 coding DNA: TGTGCCAGCAGCTTAAAGGAGAGTAGCGGGAGTAGCGGTTCAGATACGCAGTATTTT. Amino acid sequence: CASSLKESSGSSGSDTQYF.

The rearrangement uses TRBV10-1 and TRBJ2-7; 8 bases are a match to TRBD1. The CDR3 runs 18 residues. V lost 7 bases, J lost 4 bases, and 21 bases stayed unmatched. Germline V gene lookup returns CDR1 WNHNN and CDR2 SYGVQD (reference sequence). As DNA, the CDR3 is TGCGCCAGCAAAAGTAATATACCGGGACAGGATCCAGGTTACGAGCAGTACTTC. Translation gives CASKSNIPGQDPGYEQYF.

The V and J genes are TRBV24-1 and TRBJ2-1; TRBD2 might be the D (6 bases). The CDR3 contains 13 residues. V was pared by 7 bases and J by 3 bases, with 9 bases between. Looked up from germline, CDR1 is KGHDR and CDR2 is SFDVKD. In DNA form, the CDR3 reads TGTGCCACCAGACTAGCCCTCTACAATGAGCAGTTCTTC. Translating gives CATRLALYNEQFF.

V gene TRBV9 combines with J gene TRBJ2-7, with a possible D match to TRBD1 (5 bases). The V end was cut by 6 bases, the J end by 7 bases, with 17 bases between. Germline V gene lookup returns CDR1 SGDLS and CDR2 YYNGEE. The length of the CDR3 is 13 residues. Written as DNA, the CDR3 is TGTGCCAGCAACAACCTTGGGGCAGGTGAGCAGTACTTC. Translation: CASNNLGAGEQYF.

The chain links TRBV5-6 to TRBJ1-1, with TRBD1 identical over 8 bases. This CDR3 spans 16 amino acids. Germline V gene data show CDR1 as SGHDT and CDR2 as YYEEEE. V shed 3 bases, J shed 6 bases, and the junction held 13 bases outside the gene matches. The CDR3 here is CASSWDRSLPPSEAFF. In DNA, the CDR3 is TGTGCCAGCAGCTGGGACAGGAGCCTCCCCCCCTCTGAAGCTTTCTTT. Together with reference TRBV5-6 and TRBJ1-1, the CDR3 gives the full variable domain: DAGVTQSPTHLIKTRGQQVTLRCSPKSGHDTVSWYQQALGQGPQFIFQYYEEEERQRGNFPDRFSGHQFPNYSSELNVNALLLGDSALYLCASSWDRSLPPSEAFFGQGTRLTVV.

The genes are TRBV7-8 and TRBJ2-3; the D is unclear. Trimming pared 2 bases from V and 10 bases from J, leaving 10 bases between. The CDR3 is 12 residues long. CDR1 SGHVS and CDR2 FQNEAQ come from the germline V gene. This chain's CDR3 is CASSLSPRAQYF. Written as DNA, the CDR3 is TGTGCCAGCAGCTTATCACCCCGCGCGCAGTATTTT.

This clone has only one observation. The chain links TRBV25-1 to TRBJ2-3, with D possibly being TRBD1 (5 bases). Trimming pared 1 base from V and 2 bases from J, leaving 10 bases between. CDR3 length equals 15 residues. Germline-derived CDR1 and CDR2 are MGHDK and SYGVNS. CDR3 DNA sequence: TGTGCCAGCAGTGAATCTAGGGGAATCACAGATACGCAGTATTTT. Its protein is CASSESRGITDTQYF. The full variable domain, rest sourced from reference TRBV25-1 and TRBJ2-3, is EADIYQTPRYLVIGTGKKITLECSQTMGHDKMYWYQQDPGMELHLIHYSYGVNSTEKGDLSSESTVSRIRTEHFPLTLESARPSHTSQYLCASSESRGITDTQYFGPGTRLTVL.

V usage is TRBV2 and J usage is TRBJ1-4, with 10 nucleotides matching TRBD1. V was clipped by 5 bases and J by 6 bases; unmatched bases: 6. This CDR3 has 15 amino acids. Germline V gives CDR1 SNHLY, CDR2 FYNNEI. The CDR3: CASSFTGQGYEKLFF. The CDR3 coding sequence is TGTGCCAGCAGTTTCACGGGACAGGGGTATGAAAAACTGTTTTTT. The full variable domain, completed using reference TRBV2 and TRBJ1-4, is EPEVTQTPSHQVTQMGQEVILRCVPISNHLYFYWYRQILGQKVEFLVSFYNNEISEKSEIFDDQFSVERPDGSNFTLKIRSTKLEDSAMYFCASSFTGQGYEKLFFGSGTQLSVL.